These 10 T cell receptor beta chains were all obtained from the same sample, sequenced in a study of early T cells in non-severe SARS-CoV-2 infection. In TCRdb, the 5' RACE reads were re-called with MiXCR into one record per CDR3 protein. The sample contains about 23,000 distinct CDR3 sequences, around 5% of which appear only once. The source material was whole blood. The receptor set was obtained from an adult who was a healthcare worker with PCR-confirmed SARS-CoV-2 infection or an uninfected control (not recorded which).

Only a few counts were recorded for this clonotype. The J gene is TRBJ2-7, the V gene TRBV5-5; D uncertain. CDR1 and CDR2 (germline): SGHKS, YYEKEE (reference sequence). V lost 0 bases, J lost 3 bases, and 7 bases lay in between. CDR3 size: 13 residues. CDR3 protein: CASSLVAVYEQYV. Here the CDR3 DNA reads TGTGCCAGCAGCTTGGTGGCTGTCTACGAGCAGTACGTC.

This clonotype was counted ten times or more. The rearrangement uses TRBV10-3 and TRBJ2-3, with 10 nucleotides matching TRBD2. Germline CDR1 ENHRY, CDR2 SYGVKD. CDR3 length equals 14 residues. J lost 2 bases, V lost 7 bases, and 3 bases had no gene match. The CDR3 protein is CAITSGSSTDTQYF. The CDR3 coding sequence is TGTGCCATCACTAGCGGGAGTTCCACAGATACGCAGTATTTT.

The J gene is TRBJ2-7, the V gene TRBV5-6; 8 nucleotides match TRBD2. CDR1 is SGHDT, CDR2 YYEEEE, per germline. The CDR3 contains 14 residues. The V segment lost 4 bases and the J segment 0 bases; nucleotides outside the gene matches: 3. In DNA form, the CDR3 reads TGTGCCAGCAGCAAACTAGCGGACTCCTACGAGCAGTACTTC. Translating it yields CASSKLADSYEQYF.

This clonotype rates as medium-sized. The rearrangement uses TRBV28 and TRBJ2-6; D is possibly TRBD1 (5 bases). Trimming removed 6 bases at V and 0 bases at J, with 9 bases between. The CDR3 has 15 amino acids. Germline CDR1 and CDR2: MDHEN and SYDVKM. The CDR3 DNA reads TGTGCCAGCAGCCAGGGAAGCTCTGGGGCCAACGTCCTGACTTTC. It codes for CASSQGSSGANVLTF.

This clonotype appeared many times. The chain has TRBV7-2 and TRBJ2-7; no definite D call. V was trimmed by 0 bases and J by 2 bases, leaving 5 bases between them. The germline V gene has CDR1 SGHTA and CDR2 FQGNSA. There are 13 residues in the CDR3. The CDR3 loop is CASSLAGTYEQYF. In DNA form, the CDR3 reads TGTGCCAGCAGCTTAGCGGGAACCTACGAGCAGTACTTC.

This clonotype was counted many times. This chain's CDR3 is CASSDPDGYEQYF. The CDR3 DNA sequence: TGTGCCAGCAGTGATCCCGACGGCTACGAGCAGTACTTC. The chain links TRBV25-1 to TRBJ2-7; the D is unclear. Germline V CDR1 and CDR2: MGHDK, SYGVNS. The CDR3 contains 13 residues. V lost 3 bases and J 3 bases, leaving 9 bases between the germline ends.

This clonotype is classed as medium-sized (0.01 to 0.1%). CDR3 bases: TGTGCCAGCACCCTGAGGACCCCTTTGGGCTATGGCTACACCTTC. Translating it yields CASTLRTPLGYGYTF. This chain links TRBV6-5 with TRBJ1-2; D unresolved. This CDR3 comprises 15 residues. V lost 7 bases, J lost 4 bases, and 19 bases lay in between. From germline, CDR1 is MNHEY and CDR2 SVGAGI.

In this sample, this clonotype turned up many times. The chain carries TRBV20-1 and TRBJ1-5; D not resolved. The CDR3 loop spans 13 amino acids. Trimming stripped 3 bases from V and 5 bases from J, with 11 bases between. Germline V gene data show CDR1 as DFQATT and CDR2 as SNEGSKA (reference sequence). CDR3 region: CSASASRHQPQHF. CDR3 sequence (DNA): TGCAGTGCTAGTGCTTCCAGACATCAGCCCCAGCATTTT.

This clonotype occurred many times. This chain joins TRBV7-3 and TRBJ2-1; 7 nucleotides line up with TRBD1. Germline CDR1 reads SGHTA; CDR2 reads FQGTGA. The CDR3 has 13 amino acids. Losses at the gene ends were 5 bases for V and 8 bases for J; bases not matched to a gene: 6. The CDR3 DNA is TGTGCCAGCAGCGTCGGGACAGACTATGAGCAGTTCTTC. Its protein is CASSVGTDYEQFF.

This clonotype was seen ten or more times. The genes are TRBV20-1 and TRBJ1-6; TRBD1 is a possible D gene (6 bases). Germline V gene data show CDR1 as DFQATT and CDR2 as SNEGSKA (reference sequence). Deletions cut 3 bases from V and 2 bases from J, with 17 bases between. The CDR3 extends over 17 amino acids. The CDR3 loop reads CSARSGSGGTYNSPLHF. CDR3 nucleotide sequence: TGCAGTGCTAGGTCAGGTTCTGGGGGCACCTATAATTCACCCCTCCACTTT.